What follows are 26 T cell receptor beta chains derived from one specimen sequenced in a study of cytomegalovirus exposure and HLA in healthy donors. Use of 60 Vbeta and 13 Jbeta primers characterized the PCR. Sequenced by immunoSEQ multiplex PCR; TCRdb stores in-frame clones only, minus some. The sample includes around 140,000 clones, more than 75% seen only once; the top ten take about 2.5%. The sample comprised PBMCs. The receptors stem from a woman between 18 and 30 years old in good health and CMV-seropositive.

The chain uses TRBV28 and TRBJ1-6, with D possibly matching TRBD1 (6 bases). This CDR3 region has 15 residues. Per the germline V gene, CDR1 is MDHEN and CDR2 is SYDVKM. V lost 4 bases to trimming and J lost 8 bases, with 15 bases between them. DNA for the CDR3: TGTGCCAGCAGTTCTGCGACAGGATCGCATTCACCCCTCCACTTT. The encoded protein is CASSSATGSHSPLHF.

The gene calls are TRBV25-1 and TRBJ2-1; unclear D gene. The germline V and J ends were trimmed by 2 bases and 5 bases, with 7 bases remaining between them. The CDR3 sequence is 13 residues long. Germline values: CDR1 MGHDK, CDR2 SYGVNS. CDR3 amino acids: CASSEGGHNEQFF. In DNA, the CDR3 is TGTGCCAGCAGTGAAGGCGGCCACAATGAGCAGTTCTTC.

This rearrangement joins TRBV11-2 to TRBJ1-2; 7 bases map to TRBD1. There are 14 residues in the CDR3. The germline V gene has CDR1 SGHAT and CDR2 FQNNGV. The V segment lost 1 base and the J segment 5 bases; nucleotides outside the gene matches: 4. The CDR3 sequence is CASSLVGQAYGYTF. In DNA form, the CDR3 reads TGTGCCAGCAGCTTAGTTGGACAGGCATATGGCTACACCTTC.

This clone was counted between two and nine times. V and J are TRBV6-1 and TRBJ2-5; 12 bases are shared with TRBD1. This CDR3 spans 15 amino acids. Trimming at V came to 6 bases and at J to 5 bases, leaving 7 bases not matched to a gene. Looked up from germline, CDR1 is MNHNS and CDR2 is SASEGT. CDR3 bases: TGTGCCAGCAGCAAGGGACAGGGGGCATGGGAGACCCAGTACTTC. Its protein product is CASSKGQGAWETQYF.

The V and J genes are TRBV5-5 and TRBJ1-1, with unresolved D. CDR3 length: 17 residues. Germline V gene lookup returns CDR1 SGHKS and CDR2 YYEKEE (reference sequence). With 0 bases removed from V and 1 base from J, the gap between germline ends came to 16 bases. DNA for the CDR3: TGTGCCAGCAGCTTGGCCCCTGTGCCGCCGGGGAACACTGAAGCTTTCTTT. Protein: CASSLAPVPPGNTEAFF.

The V call is TRBV29-1, the J call TRBJ2-7; 10 nucleotides agree with TRBD1. CDR1 and CDR2 (germline): SQVTM, ANQGSEA. The CDR3 extends over 13 amino acids. The trim removed 4 bases at V and 3 bases at J, leaving 3 bases unmatched. The CDR3 coding sequence is TGCAGCGTTGCCGGGACAGGGGTCTACGAGCAGTACTTC. It specifies CSVAGTGVYEQYF.

The CDR3 DNA sequence: TGTGCCAGCAGTTACCGCGGGGGAGTCGATGAGCAGTTCTTC. This translates into CASSYRGGVDEQFF. This chain joins TRBV6-5 and TRBJ2-1; 7 nucleotides line up with TRBD2. V lost 2 bases to trimming and J lost 8 bases; unmatched junction nucleotides: 6. Germline V lookup: CDR1 MNHEY, CDR2 SVGAGI. The CDR3 is made up of 14 amino acids.

Comment on this clone: Other DNA sequences in the sample encode the same CDR3. The chain has TRBV6-1 and TRBJ2-7, with a tentative D call TRBD2 (5 bases). CDR3 length equals 15 residues. Trimming removed 3 bases from V and 3 bases from J, with 15 bases in between. In germline, CDR1 is MNHNS, CDR2 SASEGT. The CDR3 loop reads CASSDPGRLNYEQYF. As DNA, the CDR3 is TGTGCCAGCAGTGACCCTGGTAGACTAAACTACGAGCAGTACTTC.

This clone was seen a few times. This chain joins TRBV4-1 and TRBJ2-6; D remains ambiguous. V was clipped by 0 bases and J by 0 bases, with 6 bases between them. Germline V gene sequence: CDR1 MGHRA, CDR2 YSYEKL. The CDR3 is 16 residues long. The chain's CDR3 is CASSQDWSSGANVLTF. CDR3 nucleotides: TGCGCCAGCAGCCAAGACTGGAGCTCTGGGGCCAACGTCCTGACTTTC.

This rearrangement joins TRBV28 to TRBJ1-1, with D unclear. The V end was cut by 4 bases, the J end by 5 bases, with 14 bases between. The CDR3 runs to 14 residues. Germline-derived CDR1 and CDR2 are MDHEN and SYDVKM. This CDR3 is CASSYPQRRTEAFF. The CDR3 DNA is TGTGCCAGCAGTTACCCCCAAAGGAGGACTGAAGCTTTCTTT.

The rearrangement uses TRBV6-1 and TRBJ2-7, with D unresolved. Germline assignment: CDR1 MNHNS and CDR2 SASEGT. The V and J ends lost 8 bases and 2 bases respectively, with 13 bases between them. This CDR3 is built from 13 residues. CDR3 sequence (DNA): TGTGCCAGCTCGATCGACGGAGCCTACGAGCAGTACTTC. Translating it yields CASSIDGAYEQYF.

The rearrangement joins TRBV5-5 to TRBJ1-1; perhaps TRBD1 as D (5 bases). The V and J ends lost 5 bases and 4 bases respectively, with 12 bases between them. CDR1 is SGHKS, CDR2 YYEKEE, per germline (reference sequence). CDR3 length equals 13 residues. The chain's CDR3 is CASRIREVTEAFF. The CDR3 DNA reads TGTGCCAGCAGGATCAGGGAGGTCACTGAAGCTTTCTTT.

The V and J genes are TRBV6-5 and TRBJ1-1; D call uncertain. V was trimmed by 9 bases and J by 0 bases, leaving 11 bases between them. The CDR3 loop spans 13 amino acids. Germline lookup yields CDR1 MNHEY and CDR2 SVGAGI. In nucleotides, the CDR3 is TGTGCCAGTACCACAGTCATGAACACTGAAGCTTTCTTT. Translated: CASTTVMNTEAFF.

The rearrangement links TRBV2 to TRBJ2-3, with a weak D call TRBD1 (6 bases). Germline assignment: CDR1 SNHLY and CDR2 FYNNEI. The CDR3 totals 14 residues. Trimming removed 5 bases at V and 6 bases at J, with 15 bases between. The CDR3 region has the DNA TGTGCCAGCAGTCGGGATATGGGACACGATACGCAGTATTTT. Its translation is CASSRDMGHDTQYF. The whole variable domain, remainder taken from reference TRBV2 and TRBJ2-3, is EPEVTQTPSHQVTQMGQEVILRCVPISNHLYFYWYRQILGQKVEFLVSFYNNEISEKSEIFDDQFSVERPDGSNFTLKIRSTKLEDSAMYFCASSRDMGHDTQYFGPGTRLTVL.

The gene calls are TRBV18 and TRBJ1-4; 8 bases map to TRBD1. The germline gives CDR1 KGHSH, CDR2 LQKENI. V was pared by 6 bases and J by 5 bases, with 5 bases of the junction left unmatched. The CDR3 is 14 residues long. The CDR3 sequence: CASSRGTGNEKLFF. For the CDR3, the DNA is TGTGCCAGCTCCCGTGGGACAGGAAATGAAAAACTGTTTTTT.

Only a few counts were recorded for this clone. The chain joins TRBV4-3 to TRBJ1-2; TRBD1 is a possible D gene (6 bases). CDR3 size: 15 residues. Germline V gene data show CDR1 as LGHNA and CDR2 as YSLEER. Trimming pared 0 bases from V and 8 bases from J, leaving 16 bases between. CDR3 sequence reads: CASSQDQQGSWGYTF. DNA of the CDR3: TGCGCCAGCAGCCAAGATCAACAGGGCAGCTGGGGCTACACCTTC.

V usage is TRBV5-1 and J usage is TRBJ2-6, with 10 bases that match TRBD2. V was clipped by 4 bases and J by 2 bases; unmatched bases: 6. CDR3 length: 17 residues. Germline V lookup: CDR1 SGHRS, CDR2 YFSETQ. The CDR3 DNA is TGCGCCAGCAGCCGTAAAGCGGGGGGGCCTGGGGCCAACGTCCTGACTTTC. As protein: CASSRKAGGPGANVLTF.

V usage is TRBV28 and J usage is TRBJ2-7; D ambiguous. V was trimmed by 6 bases and J by 2 bases, leaving 17 bases between them. This CDR3 comprises 15 residues. In germline, CDR1 is MDHEN, CDR2 SYDVKM. CDR3 DNA sequence: TGTGCCAGCAGCCATCTGCAGGTGGATCCCTACGAGCAGTACTTC. Translating it yields CASSHLQVDPYEQYF.

This chain uses TRBV10-3 with TRBJ1-1, with D uncertain. This CDR3 region has 15 residues. In germline, CDR1 is ENHRY, CDR2 SYGVKD. V was trimmed by 6 bases and J by 0 bases, leaving 14 bases between them. The CDR3 sequence is CAIRVGESMNTEAFF. CDR3 DNA: TGTGCCATCAGAGTCGGAGAGAGCATGAACACTGAAGCTTTCTTT.

A remark on this clone: Other DNA sequences in the sample encode the same CDR3. The chain is built from TRBV6-1 and TRBJ1-2; D perhaps matches TRBD1 (5 bases). Germline lookup yields CDR1 MNHNS and CDR2 SASEGT. Trimming cost V 3 bases and J 1 base, with 6 bases left between them. The CDR3 sequence is 13 residues long. The CDR3 spells CASSEQGNYGYTF. In DNA form, the CDR3 reads TGTGCCAGCAGTGAGCAGGGTAACTATGGCTACACCTTC.

This clone was seen only a few times. The chain recombines TRBV5-1 with TRBJ2-3; TRBD1 aligns across 7 bases. There are 17 residues in the CDR3. Germline V gene lookup returns CDR1 SGHRS and CDR2 YFSETQ. V was pared by 3 bases and J by 3 bases, with 13 bases of the junction left unmatched. Here the CDR3 reads CASSSPRQGGRTDTQYF. CDR3 in DNA: TGCGCCAGCAGCTCCCCTCGACAGGGTGGTCGGACAGATACGCAGTATTTT.

The CDR3 nucleotides are TGTGCCAGCAGCGCCTTGACTAGCGTCGCGACCCAGTACTTC. Translating it yields CASSALTSVATQYF. This chain joins TRBV7-2 and TRBJ2-5; 8 bases agree with TRBD2. Trimming removed 5 bases from V and 7 bases from J; junction bases left unmatched: 9. Germline V CDR1 and CDR2: SGHTA, FQGNSA. CDR3 length equals 14 residues.

The chain links TRBV7-2 to TRBJ2-1; 7 bases match TRBD2. The CDR3 runs to 15 residues. Germline V gene sequence: CDR1 SGHTA, CDR2 FQGNSA. After removal of 0 bases from V and 8 bases from J, the junction contained 7 bases not matched to a gene. This chain's CDR3 is CASSLAGLTRDEQFF. CDR3 DNA sequence: TGTGCCAGCAGCTTAGCGGGACTAACAAGGGATGAGCAGTTCTTC.

The chain is built from TRBV4-2 and TRBJ1-2, with 9 bases matching TRBD1. The germline gives CDR1 LGHNA, CDR2 YNFKEQ. This CDR3 has 16 residues. V lost 4 bases and J lost 4; bases outside the gene matches: 10. The CDR3 spells CASSPTSGTGIYGYTF. CDR3 nucleotides: TGTGCCAGCAGCCCCACCTCCGGGACAGGGATCTATGGCTACACCTTC.

This chain connects TRBV7-6 to TRBJ1-4; D not certain. V was shortened by 5 bases and J by 7 bases, with 11 bases between the two germline ends. The CDR3 length is 13 residues. Looked up from germline, CDR1 is SGHVS and CDR2 is FNYEAQ. CDR3 sequence: CASSLGAGEKLFF. CDR3 DNA: TGTGCCAGCAGCCTAGGAGCTGGTGAAAAACTGTTTTTT.

The chain is built from TRBV18 and TRBJ2-7; 9 nucleotides match TRBD1. The CDR3 spans 15 residues. V lost 3 bases and J lost 5; bases outside the gene matches: 8. CDR1 is KGHSH and CDR2 is LQKENI in the germline V gene. CDR3: CASSPPGQGWHEQYF. DNA of the CDR3: TGTGCCAGCTCACCCCCGGGACAGGGTTGGCACGAGCAGTACTTC. The full variable domain, with the rest looked up from reference TRBV18 and TRBJ2-7, is NAGVMQNPRHLVRRRGQEARLRCSPMKGHSHVYWYRQLPEEGLKFMVYLQKENIIDESGMPKERFSAEFPKEGPSILRIQQVVRGDSAAYFCASSPPGQGWHEQYFGPGTRLTVT.